These 9 T cell receptor beta chains originate from one sample sequenced in a study of shared clonotypes between healthy human individuals. Sequenced by immunoSEQ multiplex PCR; TCRdb stores in-frame clones only, minus some. The sample carries around 1.4 million clones, 97% to 99% recorded once. The sequenced material came from naive CD4+ T cells sorted from blood. The subset was: CD45RA+ positively selected. These receptors all come from a man younger than 45 in good health.

On this clone: Its ends do not fully match the called genes, so a read error is possible. The chain is built from TRBV7-9 and TRBJ2-3; 12 bases align to TRBD2. The CDR3 covers 19 residues. Looked up from germline, CDR1 is SEHNR and CDR2 is FQNEAQ (reference sequence). CDR3: CASILRTSGKPKNTDTQYF. DNA for the CDR3: TGTGCCAGCATCTTACGGACTAGCGGGAAACCTAAAAACACAGATACGCAGTATTTT.

The V and J genes are TRBV29-1 and TRBJ2-7; 8 bases map to TRBD1. Germline V gene lookup returns CDR1 SQVTM and CDR2 ANQGSEA. This CDR3 is built from 15 residues. After removal of 0 bases from V and 3 bases from J, the junction contained 7 bases not matched to a gene. This CDR3 reads CSVEEGTGGYYEQYF. The CDR3 DNA reads as TGCAGCGTTGAAGAGGGGACAGGCGGTTACTACGAGCAGTACTTC.

V is TRBV2 and J is TRBJ1-3; the D is unclear. The CDR3 extends over 14 amino acids. The V end was cut by 6 bases, the J end by 4 bases, with 13 bases between. Germline CDR1 reads SNHLY; CDR2 reads FYNNEI. In DNA, the CDR3 is TGTGCCAGCAGCGGCGAGGGTTTCGGAAACACCATATATTTT. Translated: CASSGEGFGNTIYF. The full variable domain, its missing parts supplied by reference TRBV2 and TRBJ1-3, is EPEVTQTPSHQVTQMGQEVILRCVPISNHLYFYWYRQILGQKVEFLVSFYNNEISEKSEIFDDQFSVERPDGSNFTLKIRSTKLEDSAMYFCASSGEGFGNTIYFGEGSWLTVV.

This clone occurred once. The chain uses TRBV11-2 and TRBJ2-5; D is uncertain. This CDR3 comprises 13 residues. With 4 bases removed from V and 5 bases from J, the gap between germline ends came to 11 bases. Germline V gene lookup returns CDR1 SGHAT and CDR2 FQNNGV. Here the CDR3 DNA reads TGTGCCAGCAGCTCCAAGGCCCCGGAGACCCAGTACTTC. This gives the protein CASSSKAPETQYF. The full variable domain, completed using reference TRBV11-2 and TRBJ2-5, is EAGVAQSPRYKIIEKRQSVAFWCNPISGHATLYWYQQILGQGPKLLIQFQNNGVVDDSQLPKDRFSAERLKGVDSTLKIQPAKLEDSAVYLCASSSKAPETQYFGPGTRLLVL.

This chain joins TRBV30 and TRBJ2-1; D unresolved. The CDR3 contains 11 residues. Trimming removed 3 bases from V and 10 bases from J, with 10 bases in between. Germline CDR1 reads GTSNPN; CDR2 reads SVGIG (reference sequence). Written as DNA, the CDR3 is TGTGCCTGGAGACGGTACGGAGAGCAGTTCTTC. Protein: CAWRRYGEQFF.

This chain uses TRBV4-2 with TRBJ1-1; D is unresolved. The ends were cut back, 4 bases at V and 1 base at J, with 7 bases in the middle. CDR1 LGHNA and CDR2 YNFKEQ come from the germline V gene. The CDR3 is made up of 13 amino acids. For the CDR3, the DNA is TGTGCCAGCAGCCGGGTCGGGAACACTGAAGCTTTCTTT. Residues: CASSRVGNTEAFF.

As to this clone: The same CDR3 also results from other DNA sequences found in this sample. This chain joins TRBV19 and TRBJ2-7, with D unclear. The germline V gene has CDR1 LNHDA and CDR2 SQIVND (reference sequence). The ends were cut back, 5 bases at V and 3 bases at J, with 5 bases in the middle. This CDR3 has 11 amino acids. Here the CDR3 DNA reads TGTGCCAGTAGTTCGCGCTACGAGCAGTACTTC. It translates to CASSSRYEQYF.

The rearrangement links TRBV10-3 to TRBJ2-1; 10 positions agree with TRBD1. With 7 bases clipped from V and 6 bases from J, the junction kept 6 bases outside the gene matches. Per germline, CDR1 ENHRY and CDR2 SYGVKD. The CDR3 consists of 14 residues. CDR3 sequence: CAINTGQGPNEQFF. CDR3 DNA sequence: TGTGCCATCAATACGGGACAGGGGCCCAATGAGCAGTTCTTC.

The chain has TRBV7-9 and TRBJ2-2; TRBD1 matches at 7 bases. The length of the CDR3 is 16 residues. Unmatched junction bases numbered 10, after V lost 4 bases and J lost 5 bases. The V gene's germline CDR1 is SEHNR and CDR2 FQNEAQ (reference sequence). CDR3 residues: CASSSGGGTWTGELFF. The CDR3 nucleotides read TGTGCCAGCAGCTCAGGGGGTGGGACGTGGACCGGGGAGCTGTTTTTT.